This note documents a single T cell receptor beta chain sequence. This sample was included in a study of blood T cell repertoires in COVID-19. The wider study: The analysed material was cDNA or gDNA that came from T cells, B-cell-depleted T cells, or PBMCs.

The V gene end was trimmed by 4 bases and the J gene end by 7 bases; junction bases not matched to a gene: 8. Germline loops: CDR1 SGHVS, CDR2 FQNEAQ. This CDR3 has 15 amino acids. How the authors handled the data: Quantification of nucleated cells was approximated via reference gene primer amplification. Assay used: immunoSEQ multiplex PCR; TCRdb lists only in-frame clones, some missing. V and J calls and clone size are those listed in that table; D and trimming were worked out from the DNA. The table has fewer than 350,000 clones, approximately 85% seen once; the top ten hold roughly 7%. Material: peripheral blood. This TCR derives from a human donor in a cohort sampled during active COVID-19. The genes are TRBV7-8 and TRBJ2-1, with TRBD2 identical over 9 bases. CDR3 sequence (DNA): TGTGCCAGCAGCTGGTTAGCGGGGGTCGGGAATGAGCAGTTCTTC. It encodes CASSWLAGVGNEQFF.